This T cell receptor (beta chain) came from a study of siplizumab effects on memory and regulatory T cells. CDR3 length equals 12 residues. Trimming stripped 1 base from V and 5 bases from J, with 3 bases between. Germline V lookup: CDR1 SGHNT, CDR2 YENEEA. The data were produced by immunoSEQ multiplex PCR, yet TCRdb's version contains in-frame clones alone and is incomplete. The repertoire holds about 85,000 clones, with around 93% as singletons. V is TRBV11-3 and J is TRBJ2-1; D remains unclear. This receptor was obtained from a human donor in good health. The sample taken for sequencing was CD8+ T cells sorted from blood. For the CDR3, the DNA is TGTGCCAGCAGCTTAGGTGACAATGAGCAGTTCTTC. It specifies CASSLGDNEQFF. Supplemented by reference TRBV11-3 and TRBJ2-1, the full variable domain reads EAGVVQSPRYKIIEKKQPVAFWCNPISGHNTLYWYLQNLGQGPELLIRYENEEAVDDSQLPKDRFSAERLKGVDSTLKIQPAELGDSAVYLCASSLGDNEQFFGPGTRLTVL.